The clone carrying this T cell receptor (beta chain) has only one observation. These data originate in a study of blood T cell repertoires in COVID-19. Background on the study: Whether acute or convalescent, the COVID-19 samples came from the United States, Italy and Spain. In each case, the material was cDNA or gDNA derived from T cells, B-cell-depleted T cells, or PBMCs.

Enrolled during active infection, Seattle patients were then followed longitudinally. CDR3 size: 18 residues. Germline loops: CDR1 MNHEY, CDR2 SMNVEV (reference sequence). V was clipped by 4 bases and J by 5 bases; unmatched bases: 10. How the authors handled the data: Amplification from reference gene primers served as the basis for estimated nucleated cell counts. Using immunoSEQ multiplex PCR, the repertoire was profiled, and TCRdb retains in-frame clones only, with some absent. For V, J and clone size, that table is used; D and trimming come from the DNA. This table holds approximately 170,000 clones, around 82% found once.

V gene TRBV27 combines with J gene TRBJ2-2, with 13 bases matching TRBD2. The TCR was taken from a man older than 75 with COVID-19, enrolled during active disease. The sample consisted of peripheral blood. This chain's CDR3 is CASSSPLLAGGLTGELFF. CDR3 DNA sequence: TGTGCCAGCAGTTCGCCACTACTAGCGGGGGGGCTTACCGGGGAGCTGTTTTTT.